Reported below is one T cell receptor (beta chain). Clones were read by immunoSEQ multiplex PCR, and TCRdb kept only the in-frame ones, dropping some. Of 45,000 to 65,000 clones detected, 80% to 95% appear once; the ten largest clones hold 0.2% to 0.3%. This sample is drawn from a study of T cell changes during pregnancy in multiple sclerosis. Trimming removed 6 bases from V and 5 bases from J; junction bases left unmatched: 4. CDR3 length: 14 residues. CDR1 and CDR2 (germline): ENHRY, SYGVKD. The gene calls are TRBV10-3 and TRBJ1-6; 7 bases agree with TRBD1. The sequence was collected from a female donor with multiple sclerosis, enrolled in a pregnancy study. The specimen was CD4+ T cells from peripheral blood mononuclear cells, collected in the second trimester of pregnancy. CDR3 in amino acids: CAIRSGTDNSPLHF. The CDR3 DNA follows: TGTGCCATCAGATCCGGGACAGATAATTCACCCCTCCACTTT.